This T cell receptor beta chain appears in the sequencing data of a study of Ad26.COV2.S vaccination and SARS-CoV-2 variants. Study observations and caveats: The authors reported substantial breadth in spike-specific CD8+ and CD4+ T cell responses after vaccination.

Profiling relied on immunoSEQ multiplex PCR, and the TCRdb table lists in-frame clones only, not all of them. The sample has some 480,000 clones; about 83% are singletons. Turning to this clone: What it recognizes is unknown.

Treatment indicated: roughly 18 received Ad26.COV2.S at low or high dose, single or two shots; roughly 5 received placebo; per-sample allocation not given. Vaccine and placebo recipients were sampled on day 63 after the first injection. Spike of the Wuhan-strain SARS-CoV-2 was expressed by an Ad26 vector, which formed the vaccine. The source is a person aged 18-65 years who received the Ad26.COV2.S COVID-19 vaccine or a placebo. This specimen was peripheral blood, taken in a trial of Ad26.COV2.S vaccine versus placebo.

Here the CDR3 DNA reads TGCGCCAGCAGCGCTCTGGTAGGGCGTGACACTGAAGCTTTCTTT. Amino acid sequence: CASSALVGRDTEAFF. The chain employs TRBV5-1 and TRBJ1-1; no reliable D call. The germline V gene has CDR1 SGHRS and CDR2 YFSETQ. Trimming stripped 4 bases from V and 3 bases from J, with 16 bases between. There are 15 residues in the CDR3.